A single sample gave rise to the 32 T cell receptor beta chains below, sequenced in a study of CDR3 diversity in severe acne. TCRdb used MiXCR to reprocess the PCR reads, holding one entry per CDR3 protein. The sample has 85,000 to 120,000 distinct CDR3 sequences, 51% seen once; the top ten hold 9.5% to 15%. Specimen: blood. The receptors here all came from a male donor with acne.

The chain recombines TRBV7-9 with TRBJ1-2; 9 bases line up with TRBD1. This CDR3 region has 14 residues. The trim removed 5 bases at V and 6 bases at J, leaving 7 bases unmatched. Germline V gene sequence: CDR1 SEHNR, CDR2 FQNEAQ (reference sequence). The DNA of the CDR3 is TGTGCCAGCAGCCCGACGACAGGGGGAGATGGCTACACCTTC. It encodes CASSPTTGGDGYTF.

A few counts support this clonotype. DNA of the CDR3: TGTGCCATCAGCGACCCAGGACAGAGCAATCAGCCCCAGCATTTT. Protein sequence: CAISDPGQSNQPQHF. The chain uses TRBV10-3 and TRBJ1-5; D might be TRBD1 (6 bases). CDR3 length: 15 amino acids. Germline CDR1 reads ENHRY; CDR2 reads SYGVKD. Trimming removed 6 bases at V and 1 base at J, with 13 bases between.

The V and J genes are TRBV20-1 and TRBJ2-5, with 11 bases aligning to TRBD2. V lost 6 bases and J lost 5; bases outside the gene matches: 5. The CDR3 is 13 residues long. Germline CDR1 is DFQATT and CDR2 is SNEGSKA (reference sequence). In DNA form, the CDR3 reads TGCAGTGCCCAGACTAGCGGGATTGAGACCCAGTACTTC. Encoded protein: CSAQTSGIETQYF.

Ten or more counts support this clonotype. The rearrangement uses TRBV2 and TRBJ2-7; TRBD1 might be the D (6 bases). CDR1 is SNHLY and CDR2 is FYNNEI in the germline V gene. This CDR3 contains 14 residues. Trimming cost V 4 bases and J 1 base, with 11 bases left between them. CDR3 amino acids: CASSARQASYEQYV. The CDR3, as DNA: TGTGCCAGCAGTGCGCGACAGGCTTCCTACGAGCAGTACGTC.

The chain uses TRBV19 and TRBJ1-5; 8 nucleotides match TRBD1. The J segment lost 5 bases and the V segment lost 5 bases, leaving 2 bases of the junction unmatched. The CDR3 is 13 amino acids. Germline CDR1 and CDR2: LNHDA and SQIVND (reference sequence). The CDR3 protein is CASSLQGDQPQHF. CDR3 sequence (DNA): TGTGCCAGTAGTCTACAGGGGGATCAGCCCCAGCATTTT.

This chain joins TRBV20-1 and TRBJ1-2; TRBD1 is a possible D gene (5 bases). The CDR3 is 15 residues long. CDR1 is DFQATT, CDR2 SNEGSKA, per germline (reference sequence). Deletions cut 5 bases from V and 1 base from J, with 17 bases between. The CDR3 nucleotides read TGCAGTGCTCGCGGCCAGGGCATCTTTAACTATGGCTACACCTTC. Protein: CSARGQGIFNYGYTF.

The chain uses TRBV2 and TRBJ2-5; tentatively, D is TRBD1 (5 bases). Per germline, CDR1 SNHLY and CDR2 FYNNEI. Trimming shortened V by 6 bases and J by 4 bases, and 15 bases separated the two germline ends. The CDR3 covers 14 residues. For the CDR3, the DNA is TGTGCCAGCAGCGCCGGCCGACAGTCAGAGACCCAGTACTTC. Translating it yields CASSAGRQSETQYF.

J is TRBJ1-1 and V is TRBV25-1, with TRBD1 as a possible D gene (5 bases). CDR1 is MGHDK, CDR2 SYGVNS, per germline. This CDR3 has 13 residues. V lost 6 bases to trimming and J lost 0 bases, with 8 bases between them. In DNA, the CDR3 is TGTGCCAGCAGACAGGACCTGAACACTGAAGCTTTCTTT. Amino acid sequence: CASRQDLNTEAFF.

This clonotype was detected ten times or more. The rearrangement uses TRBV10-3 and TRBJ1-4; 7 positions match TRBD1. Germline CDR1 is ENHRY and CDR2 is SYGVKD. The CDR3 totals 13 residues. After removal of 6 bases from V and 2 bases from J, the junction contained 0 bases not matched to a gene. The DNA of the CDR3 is TGTGCCATCAGGGGACAGACTAATGAAAAACTGTTTTTT. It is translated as CAIRGQTNEKLFF.

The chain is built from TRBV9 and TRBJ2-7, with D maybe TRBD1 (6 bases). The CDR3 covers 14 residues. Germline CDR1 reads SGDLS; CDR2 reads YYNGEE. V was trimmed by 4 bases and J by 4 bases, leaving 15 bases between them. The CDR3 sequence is CASSLPGHGYEQYF. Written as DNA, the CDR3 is TGTGCCAGCAGCTTGCCGGGACACGGTTACGAGCAGTACTTC.

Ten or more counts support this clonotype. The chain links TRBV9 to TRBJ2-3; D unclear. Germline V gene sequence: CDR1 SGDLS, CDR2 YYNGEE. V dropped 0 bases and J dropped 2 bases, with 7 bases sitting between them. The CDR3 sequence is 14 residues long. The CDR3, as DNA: TGTGCCAGCAGCGTAGAAGGCAACACAGATACGCAGTATTTT. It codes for CASSVEGNTDTQYF. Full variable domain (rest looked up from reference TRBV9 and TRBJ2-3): DSGVTQTPKHLITATGQRVTLRCSPRSGDLSVYWYQQSLDQGLQFLIQYYNGEERAKGNILERFSAQQFPDLHSELNLSSLELGDSALYFCASSVEGNTDTQYFGPGTRLTVL.

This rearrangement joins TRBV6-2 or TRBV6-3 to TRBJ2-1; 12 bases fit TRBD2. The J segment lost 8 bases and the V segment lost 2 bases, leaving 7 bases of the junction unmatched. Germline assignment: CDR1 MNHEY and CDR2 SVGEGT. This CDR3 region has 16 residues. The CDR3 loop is CASSYGASGRAYEQFF. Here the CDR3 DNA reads TGTGCCAGCAGTTACGGGGCTAGCGGGAGGGCCTATGAGCAGTTCTTC.

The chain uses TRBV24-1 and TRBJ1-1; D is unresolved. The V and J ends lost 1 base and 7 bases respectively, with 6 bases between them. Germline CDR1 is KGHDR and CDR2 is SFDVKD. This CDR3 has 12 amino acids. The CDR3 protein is CATSDLGLEAFF. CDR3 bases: TGTGCCACCAGTGATTTAGGTCTTGAAGCTTTCTTT.

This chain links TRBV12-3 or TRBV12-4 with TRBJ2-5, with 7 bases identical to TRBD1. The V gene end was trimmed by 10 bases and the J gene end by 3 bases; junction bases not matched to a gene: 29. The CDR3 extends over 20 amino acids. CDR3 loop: CANTQESAWTGQHHKETQYF. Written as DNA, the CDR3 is TGTGCCAACACCCAAGAATCGGCATGGACAGGACAACACCATAAAGAGACCCAGTACTTC.

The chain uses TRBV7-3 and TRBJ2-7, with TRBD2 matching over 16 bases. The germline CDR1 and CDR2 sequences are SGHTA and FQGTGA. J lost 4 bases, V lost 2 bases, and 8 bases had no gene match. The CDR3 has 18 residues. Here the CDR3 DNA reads TGTGCCAGCAGCTTACCCGGGACTAGCGGGAGGGGCGTATACGAGCAGTACTTC. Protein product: CASSLPGTSGRGVYEQYF.

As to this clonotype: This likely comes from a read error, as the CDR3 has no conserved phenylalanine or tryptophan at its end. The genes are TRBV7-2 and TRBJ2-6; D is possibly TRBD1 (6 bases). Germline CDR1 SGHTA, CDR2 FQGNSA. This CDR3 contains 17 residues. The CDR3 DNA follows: TGTGCCAGCAGCACACAGGGCAGGGACCCTGGGGCCAACGCCCTGACTTCC. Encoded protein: CASSTQGRDPGANALTS.

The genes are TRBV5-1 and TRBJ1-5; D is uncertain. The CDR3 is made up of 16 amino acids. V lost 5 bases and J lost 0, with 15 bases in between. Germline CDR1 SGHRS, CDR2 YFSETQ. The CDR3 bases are TGCGCCAGCAGTCACCTTAGCGGGAGTAGCAATCAGCCCCAGCATTTT. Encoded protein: CASSHLSGSSNQPQHF.

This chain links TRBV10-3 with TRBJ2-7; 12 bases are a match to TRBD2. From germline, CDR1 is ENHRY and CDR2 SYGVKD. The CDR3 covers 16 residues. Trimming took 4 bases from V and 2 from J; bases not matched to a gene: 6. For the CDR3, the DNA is TGTGCCATCAGTGCGGTTCTAGCGGGAGGGGCCTACGAGCAGTACTTC. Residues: CAISAVLAGGAYEQYF.

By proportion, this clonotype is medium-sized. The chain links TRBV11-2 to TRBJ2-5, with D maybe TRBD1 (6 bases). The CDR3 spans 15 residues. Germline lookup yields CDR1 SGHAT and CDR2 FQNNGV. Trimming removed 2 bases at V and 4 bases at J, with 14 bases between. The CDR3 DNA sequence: TGTGCCAGCAGCTTATACAGGGCGATGGGAGAGACCCAGTACTTC. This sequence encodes CASSLYRAMGETQYF.

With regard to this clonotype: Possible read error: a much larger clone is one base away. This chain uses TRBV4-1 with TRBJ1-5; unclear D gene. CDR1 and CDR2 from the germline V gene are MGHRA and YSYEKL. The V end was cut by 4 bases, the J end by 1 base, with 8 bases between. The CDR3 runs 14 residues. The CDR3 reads CASSRDGSNQPQHF. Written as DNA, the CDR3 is TGCGCCAGCAGCCGAGATGGGAGCAATCAGCCCCAGCATTTT.

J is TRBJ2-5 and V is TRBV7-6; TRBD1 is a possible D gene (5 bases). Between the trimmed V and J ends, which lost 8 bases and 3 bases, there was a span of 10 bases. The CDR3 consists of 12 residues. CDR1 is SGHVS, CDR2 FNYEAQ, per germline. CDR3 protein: CASEGAKETQYF. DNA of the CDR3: TGTGCCAGCGAAGGGGCGAAAGAGACCCAGTACTTC.

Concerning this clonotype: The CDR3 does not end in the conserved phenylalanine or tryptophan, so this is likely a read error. The CDR3 protein is CASSRKNTIDGELFL. The CDR3, as DNA: TGCGCCAGCAGCCGGAAGAATACGATTGACGGGGAGCTGTTTCTT. The chain joins TRBV4-3 to TRBJ2-2, with D uncertain. Looked up from germline, CDR1 is LGHNA and CDR2 is YSLEER. The CDR3 sequence is 15 residues long. V was cut by 4 bases and J by 7 bases, with 16 bases left in between.

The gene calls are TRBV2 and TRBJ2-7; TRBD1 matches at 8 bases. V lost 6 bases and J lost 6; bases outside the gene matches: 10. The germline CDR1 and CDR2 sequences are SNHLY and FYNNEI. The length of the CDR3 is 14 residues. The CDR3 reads CASSVGQGSGEQYF. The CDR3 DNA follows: TGTGCCAGCAGCGTCGGACAGGGCTCGGGCGAGCAGTACTTC.

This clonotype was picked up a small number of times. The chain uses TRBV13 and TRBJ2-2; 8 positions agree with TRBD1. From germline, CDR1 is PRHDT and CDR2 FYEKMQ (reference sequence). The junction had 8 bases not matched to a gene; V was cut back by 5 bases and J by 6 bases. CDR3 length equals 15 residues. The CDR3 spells CASSRDRGRAGELFF. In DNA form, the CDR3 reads TGTGCCAGCAGCCGAGACAGGGGTCGGGCCGGGGAGCTGTTTTTT.

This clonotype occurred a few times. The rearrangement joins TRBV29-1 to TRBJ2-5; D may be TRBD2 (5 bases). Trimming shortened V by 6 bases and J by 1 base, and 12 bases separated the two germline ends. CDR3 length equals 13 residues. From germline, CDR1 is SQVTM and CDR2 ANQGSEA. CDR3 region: CSVPGEIQETQYF. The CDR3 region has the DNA TGCAGCGTCCCCGGGGAGATCCAAGAGACCCAGTACTTC.

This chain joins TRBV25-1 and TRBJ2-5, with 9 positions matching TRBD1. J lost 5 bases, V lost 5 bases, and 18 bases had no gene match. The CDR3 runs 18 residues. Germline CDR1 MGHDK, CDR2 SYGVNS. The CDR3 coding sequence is TGTGCCAGCAGTTACCCCCCGTCCTACAGGGGGCGCAGGGAGACCCAGTACTTC. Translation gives CASSYPPSYRGRRETQYF.

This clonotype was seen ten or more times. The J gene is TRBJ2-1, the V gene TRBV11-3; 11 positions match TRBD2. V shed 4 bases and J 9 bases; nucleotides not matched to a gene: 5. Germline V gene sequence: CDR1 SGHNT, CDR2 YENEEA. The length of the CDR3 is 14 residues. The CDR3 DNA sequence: TGTGCCAGCAGCTACCCCGGACTAGCGGGTGAGCAGTTCTTC. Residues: CASSYPGLAGEQFF.

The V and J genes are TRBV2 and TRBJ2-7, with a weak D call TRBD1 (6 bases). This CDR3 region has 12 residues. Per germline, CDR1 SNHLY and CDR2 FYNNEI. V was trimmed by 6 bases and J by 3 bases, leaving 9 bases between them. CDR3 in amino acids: CASRDSIYEQYF. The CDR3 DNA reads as TGTGCCAGCAGGGACAGTATCTACGAGCAGTACTTC.

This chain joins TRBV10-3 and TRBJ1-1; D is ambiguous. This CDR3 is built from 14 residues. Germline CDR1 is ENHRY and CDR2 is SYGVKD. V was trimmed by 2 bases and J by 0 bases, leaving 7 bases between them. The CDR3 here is CAISEAGVNTEAFF. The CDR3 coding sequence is TGTGCCATCAGTGAGGCGGGAGTGAACACTGAAGCTTTCTTT.

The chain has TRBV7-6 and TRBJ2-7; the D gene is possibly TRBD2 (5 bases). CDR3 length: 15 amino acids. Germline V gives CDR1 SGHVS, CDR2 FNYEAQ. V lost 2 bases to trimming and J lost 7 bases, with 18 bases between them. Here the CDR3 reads CASSLSQTFAGEQYF. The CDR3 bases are TGTGCCAGCAGCTTATCTCAGACCTTCGCGGGTGAGCAGTACTTC.

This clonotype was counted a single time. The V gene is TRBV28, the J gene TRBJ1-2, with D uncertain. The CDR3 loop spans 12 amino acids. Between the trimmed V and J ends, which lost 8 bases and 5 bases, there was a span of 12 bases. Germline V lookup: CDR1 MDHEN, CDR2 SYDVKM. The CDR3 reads CASARTHYGYTF. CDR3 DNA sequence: TGTGCCAGCGCCAGGACCCATTATGGCTACACCTTC.

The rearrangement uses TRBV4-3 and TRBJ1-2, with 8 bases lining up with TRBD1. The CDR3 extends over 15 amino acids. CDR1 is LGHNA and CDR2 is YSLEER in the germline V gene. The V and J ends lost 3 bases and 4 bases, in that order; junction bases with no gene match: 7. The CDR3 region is CASSQGTGSSYGYTF. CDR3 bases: TGCGCCAGCAGCCAGGGGACAGGTTCGTCCTATGGCTACACCTTC.